Listed here are 14 T cell receptor beta chains from one sample, sequenced in a study of blood T cell repertoires in COVID-19. Some clones are missing from TCRdb's copy, which holds only in-frame ones; the method was immunoSEQ multiplex PCR. Of 120,000 to 150,000 clones listed, approximately 85% were seen once; the top ten hold approximately 8%. Sequencing was done on a sample of peripheral blood. All receptors derive from a woman aged 60-75 years with COVID-19, enrolled during active disease.

The rearrangement joins TRBV7-9 to TRBJ1-2, with TRBD1 matching over 12 bases. CDR3 length equals 15 residues. The germline gives CDR1 SEHNR, CDR2 FQNEAQ (reference sequence). After removal of 4 bases from V and 4 bases from J, the junction contained 4 bases not matched to a gene. CDR3 sequence (DNA): TGTGCCAGCAGCTCGGGACAGGGGGCCTCCTATGGCTACACCTTC. Protein sequence: CASSSGQGASYGYTF.

The CDR3 here is CASSVATGVNTEAFF. The CDR3 nucleotides read TGTGCCAGCAGCGTAGCAACGGGGGTGAACACTGAAGCTTTCTTT. This chain connects TRBV9 to TRBJ1-1; D is perhaps TRBD1 (5 bases). This CDR3 comprises 15 residues. Germline CDR1 reads SGDLS; CDR2 reads YYNGEE. V lost 0 bases and J lost 0, with 9 bases in between.

This clone has just one count. The chain is built from TRBV29-1 and TRBJ1-1; 7 nucleotides match TRBD1. Germline loops: CDR1 SQVTM, CDR2 ANQGSEA. This CDR3 region has 11 residues. Trimming took 7 bases from V and 10 from J; bases not matched to a gene: 9. This CDR3 is CSAGPEGAAFF. The CDR3 DNA is TGCAGCGCTGGACCCGAGGGGGCAGCTTTCTTT.

This clone appeared a few times. The chain has TRBV4-1 and TRBJ1-5; 11 bases map to TRBD1. Trimming took 4 bases from V and 2 from J; bases not matched to a gene: 4. Germline lookup yields CDR1 MGHRA and CDR2 YSYEKL. The CDR3 spans 16 residues. The CDR3 DNA reads as TGCGCCAGCAGCCCGTCGGGACAGGGGGGCAATCAGCCCCAGCATTTT. Translation gives CASSPSGQGGNQPQHF.

This clone was detected a few times. The genes are TRBV7-8 and TRBJ2-3; D is unresolved. V was cut by 8 bases and J by 7 bases, with 7 bases left in between. The CDR3 consists of 10 residues. CDR1 and CDR2 (germline): SGHVS, FQNEAQ. The CDR3 spells CASGGHTQYF. The CDR3 nucleotides read TGTGCCAGCGGCGGCCATACGCAGTATTTT.

The rearrangement links TRBV7-3 to TRBJ2-1; D may be TRBD1 (6 bases). Germline V gene data show CDR1 as SGHTA and CDR2 as FQGTGA. The CDR3 sequence is 13 residues long. V lost 2 bases and J lost 8, with 10 bases in between. This chain's CDR3 is CASSLGRGHEQFF. CDR3 in DNA: TGTGCCAGCAGCTTAGGCAGGGGACATGAGCAGTTCTTC.

The CDR3 protein is CASRTVEDNQPQHF. CDR3 DNA: TGTGCCAGTAGGACCGTTGAGGACAATCAGCCCCAGCATTTT. The chain links TRBV19 to TRBJ1-5; D is ambiguous. The germline V gene has CDR1 LNHDA and CDR2 SQIVND (reference sequence). V shed 6 bases and J shed 3 bases, with 12 bases lying between them. There are 14 residues in the CDR3.

This sequence joins TRBV19 and TRBJ1-2; D unclear. CDR3 size: 13 residues. V was pared by 3 bases and J by 3 bases, with 8 bases between. From germline, CDR1 is LNHDA and CDR2 SQIVND (reference sequence). The CDR3 protein is CASSMGRHYGYTF. CDR3 nucleotide sequence: TGTGCCAGTAGTATGGGCAGACACTATGGCTACACCTTC.

This clone was counted a few times. The rearrangement uses TRBV6-4 and TRBJ2-2; 10 nucleotides match TRBD2. The CDR3 loop spans 16 amino acids. The ends lost 0 bases at V and 3 bases at J; junction bases unmatched: 1. Germline lookup yields CDR1 MRHNA and CDR2 SNTAGT. The CDR3 nucleotides are TGTGCCAGCAGTGACTCAGCGGGGGGGCACACCGGGGAGCTGTTTTTT. Translating it yields CASSDSAGGHTGELFF.

The J gene is TRBJ2-1, the V gene TRBV6-5; D remains ambiguous. The CDR3 is 14 residues long. Germline CDR1 and CDR2: MNHEY and SVGAGI. The V end was cut by 0 bases, the J end by 5 bases, with 8 bases between. The CDR3 bases are TGTGCCAGCAGTTACTCTTTCACAAACAATGAGCAGTTCTTC. It yields the protein CASSYSFTNNEQFF.

The V and J genes are TRBV5-1 and TRBJ1-6; possibly TRBD1 for D (6 bases). Germline V gene lookup returns CDR1 SGHRS and CDR2 YFSETQ. Trimming took 0 bases from V and 6 from J, leaving 10 bases between them. The CDR3 has 15 amino acids. CDR3 nucleotide sequence: TGCGCCAGCAGCTTGGGAACAGGGTCTAATTCACCCCTCCACTTT. Translation gives CASSLGTGSNSPLHF.

J is TRBJ2-7 and V is TRBV6-1; possible D gene TRBD2, 7 bases. Trimming took off 1 base at V and 2 bases at J, with 12 bases between the two ends. The CDR3 totals 15 residues. From germline, CDR1 is MNHNS and CDR2 SASEGT. CDR3 in amino acids: CASSEGTGRAYEQYF. CDR3 in DNA: TGTGCCAGCAGTGAAGGAACAGGGAGGGCCTACGAGCAGTACTTC.

The chain recombines TRBV4-1 with TRBJ1-2, with TRBD1 matching 7 bases. The V and J ends lost 1 base and 4 bases, in that order; junction bases with no gene match: 3. This CDR3 spans 14 amino acids. Germline-derived CDR1 and CDR2 are MGHRA and YSYEKL. The CDR3, as DNA: TGCGCCAGCAGCCAAGGGACAGGTTCCTATGGCTACACCTTC. It is translated as CASSQGTGSYGYTF.

This chain links TRBV9 with TRBJ1-3, with 8 bases fitting TRBD1. The germline CDR1 and CDR2 sequences are SGDLS and YYNGEE. This CDR3 has 15 amino acids. Losses at the gene ends were 4 bases for V and 5 bases for J; bases not matched to a gene: 8. Written as DNA, the CDR3 is TGTGCCAGCAGCCTACAGGGGGTCCAAAGAAACACCATATATTTT. Translation gives CASSLQGVQRNTIYF.